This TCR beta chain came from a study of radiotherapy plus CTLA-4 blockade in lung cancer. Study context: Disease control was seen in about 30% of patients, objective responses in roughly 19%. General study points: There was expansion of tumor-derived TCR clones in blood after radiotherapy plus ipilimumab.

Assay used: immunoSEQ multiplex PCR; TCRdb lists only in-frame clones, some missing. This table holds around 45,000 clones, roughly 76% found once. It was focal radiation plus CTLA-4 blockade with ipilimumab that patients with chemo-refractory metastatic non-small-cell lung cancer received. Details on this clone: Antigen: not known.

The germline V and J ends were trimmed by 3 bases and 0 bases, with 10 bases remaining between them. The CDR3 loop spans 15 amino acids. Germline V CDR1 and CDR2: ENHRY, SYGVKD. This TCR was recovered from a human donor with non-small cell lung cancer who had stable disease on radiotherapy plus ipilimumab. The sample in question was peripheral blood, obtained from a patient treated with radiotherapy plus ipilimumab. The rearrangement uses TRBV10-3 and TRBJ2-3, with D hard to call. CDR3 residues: CAISDRAGSTDTQYF. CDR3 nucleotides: TGTGCCATCAGTGATAGGGCTGGAAGCACAGATACGCAGTATTTT.